The 27 T cell receptor beta chains given below trace back to one sample, sequenced in a study of tumor-infiltrating lymphocytes in primary liver carcinoma. The investigators made TCR beta cDNA from about 0.45 ug total RNA, using a constant-region primer. Three rounds of nested multiplex PCR with slightly modified ARM-PCR produced TCR beta libraries. Both of the initial two PCR rounds ran for 10 cycles and employed TRBV1-TRBV30 forward primers alongside a C-beta reverse primer. TCRdb passed the multiplex PCR reads through MiXCR, listing each CDR3 protein once. In the table there are fewer than 400,000 distinct CDR3 sequences, approximately 54% of which are singletons. The study extracted blood RNA from unsorted whole blood and also extracted germline DNA. The sequencing input was peripheral blood. Receptors were obtained from a woman in her twenties or thirties with primary liver carcinoma and hepatitis B virus infection.

The table lists this clonotype with a few counts. A read error may explain this, as a much larger clone is one base away. The chain employs TRBV11-2 and TRBJ2-6, with a tentative D call TRBD1 (5 bases). Per germline, CDR1 SGHAT and CDR2 FQNNGV. The CDR3 totals 16 residues. CDR3 nucleotides: TGTGCCAGCAGCTTCCAGGGAAGCTCTGGGGCCAACATCCTGACTTTC. Translation: CASSFQGSSGANILTF.

Note on this clonotype: Being one base from a much bigger clone, this may be a read error. CDR3 nucleotide sequence: TGTGTCAGCAGTTACTCGAGAAGTAAGGGGCGAATGAACATTCAGTACTTC. It codes for CVSSYSRSKGRMNIQYF. The chain employs TRBV6-2 or TRBV6-3 and TRBJ2-4; D may be TRBD1 (5 bases). The germline V gene encodes CDR1 MNHEY and CDR2 SVGEGT. CDR3 size: 17 residues.

This clonotype was found once. One base away lies a much larger clone, so this may be a sequencing read error. V and J are TRBV29-1 and TRBJ2-3, with 9 bases matching TRBD2. The CDR3 is 15 residues long. Losses at the gene ends were 8 bases for V and 0 bases for J; bases not matched to a gene: 9. Germline CDR1 is SQVTM and CDR2 is ANQGSEA. The CDR3 DNA follows: TGCAGCCTTGCGAGACTAGCGGCTAGCACAGATACGCAGTATTTT. Its translation: CSLARLAASTDTQYF.

Notes on this clonotype: The junction shows a germline mismatch at one end, possibly a read error. The chain uses TRBV28 and TRBJ2-1; D uncertain. Germline lookup yields CDR1 MDHEN and CDR2 SYDVKM. This CDR3 region has 16 residues. The CDR3 is CANSLGWSAFHNEQFF. CDR3 sequence (DNA): TGTGCCAACAGTTTAGGGTGGAGCGCCTTCCACAATGAGCAGTTCTTC.

Many counts were recorded for this clonotype. This chain links TRBV11-2 with TRBJ1-2, with 9 bases that match TRBD1. The V segment lost 6 bases and the J segment 4 bases; nucleotides outside the gene matches: 9. CDR3 size: 15 residues. Germline V gives CDR1 SGHAT, CDR2 FQNNGV. The CDR3 coding sequence is TGTGCCAGCAGGTTAACAGGGGGCGCCAGCTATGGCTACACCTTC. Translating gives CASRLTGGASYGYTF.

This clonotype was observed a few times. The chain couples TRBV12-3 or TRBV12-4 to TRBJ1-6; D possibly corresponds to TRBD1 (6 bases). The CDR3 extends over 16 amino acids. The ends were cut back, 6 bases at V and 3 bases at J, with 15 bases in the middle. The CDR3 nucleotides are TGTGCCAGCAGCCGGGGGGGCCAGCACTATAATTCACCCCTCCACTTT. It is translated as CASSRGGQHYNSPLHF.

This clonotype is a singleton in its sample. A junction end diverges from the germline sequence, so it may reflect a read error. The rearrangement links TRBV5-1 to TRBJ1-4; D might be TRBD1 (6 bases). CDR1 and CDR2 (germline): SGHRS, YFSETQ. The CDR3 is 14 residues long. CDR3: CTSSLGGGNEKLFF. CDR3 DNA: TGCACCAGCAGCCTGGGGGGCGGGAATGAAAAACTGTTTTTT.

Comments on this clonotype: This CDR3 fails to terminate in the conserved phenylalanine or tryptophan, so it likely reflects a read error. The gene calls are TRBV4-3 and TRBJ2-1, with a possible D match to TRBD2 (5 bases). Germline CDR1 is LGHNA and CDR2 is YSLEER. V was cut by 2 bases and J by 8 bases, with 19 bases left in between. This CDR3 has 16 amino acids. For the CDR3, the DNA is TGCGCCAGCAGCCAAAACGTAGCGAGAGTCAGAGATGAGCAGTTCATC. Translating it yields CASSQNVARVRDEQFI.

With regard to this clonotype: This may be a read error, as it is one base from a much larger clone. This chain connects TRBV12-5 to TRBJ2-5; D not certain. Germline assignment: CDR1 LGHNT and CDR2 FRNRAP. The CDR3 runs 11 residues. Trimming left V 9 bases short and J 3 bases short, with 8 bases between. The CDR3 sequence is CARGVEETQYF. As DNA, the CDR3 is TGTGCTAGAGGAGTAGAAGAGACCCAGTACTTC.

As concerns this clonotype: Being one base from a much bigger clone, this may be a read error. The chain uses TRBV6-2 or TRBV6-3 and TRBJ2-2, with 7 bases that match TRBD1. The CDR3 contains 14 residues. Losses at the gene ends were 8 bases for V and 4 bases for J; bases not matched to a gene: 7. In germline, CDR1 is MNHEY, CDR2 SVGEGT. CDR3 nucleotides: TGTGCCAGCCGGGGACAGATGAGCACCGGGGAGCTGTTTTTT. Translation: CASRGQMSTGELFF.

This clonotype was counted ten times or more. The rearrangement uses TRBV6-5 and TRBJ2-1; D tentatively fits TRBD1 or TRBD2 (5 bases each). The V end was cut by 10 bases, the J end by 7 bases, with 14 bases between. CDR1 and CDR2 from the germline V gene are MNHEY and SVGAGI. CDR3 size: 12 residues. CDR3: CATGTTRNEQFF. Written as DNA, the CDR3 is TGTGCCACCGGGACCACTCGGAATGAGCAGTTCTTC.

Comments on this clonotype: Relative to the germline gene, one junction end is altered; a read error may explain this. The chain combines TRBV11-2 with TRBJ1-1, with 9 nucleotides matching TRBD1. Germline V lookup: CDR1 SGHAT, CDR2 FQNNGV. The CDR3 spans 15 residues. CDR3 sequence reads: CASSHAGTGNTEAIF. The CDR3 DNA reads TGTGCCAGCAGCCATGCCGGGACAGGGAACACTGAAGCTATCTTT.

This clonotype was counted a few times. The junction and the germline gene differ at one end; a read error may be behind it. CDR3 region: CTSSLNAGTGELFF. The CDR3 DNA reads as TGTACCAGCAGTTTAAATGCGGGCACCGGGGAGCTGTTTTTT. This rearrangement joins TRBV12-3 or TRBV12-4 to TRBJ2-2, with D perhaps matching TRBD2 (5 bases). The CDR3 covers 14 residues.

The chain employs TRBV6-5 and TRBJ2-5; D is unresolved. CDR1 and CDR2 from the germline V gene are MNHEY and SVGAGI. Trimming removed 5 bases at V and 9 bases at J, with 13 bases between. This CDR3 spans 12 amino acids. The chain's CDR3 is CASSGVGLSQYF. The CDR3 nucleotides are TGTGCCAGCAGTGGGGTGGGATTGTCCCAGTACTTC.

J is TRBJ2-7 and V is TRBV7-9, with D possibly called TRBD1 or TRBD2 (5 bases each). This CDR3 is built from 13 residues. Germline-derived CDR1 and CDR2 are SEHNR and FQNEAQ (reference sequence). V was pared by 7 bases and J by 2 bases, with 12 bases between. CDR3 residues: CASKLGAPYEQYF. CDR3 DNA: TGTGCCAGCAAACTAGGGGCCCCCTACGAGCAGTACTTC.

This rearrangement joins TRBV11-2 to TRBJ2-7, with D hard to call. This CDR3 has 13 amino acids. Per germline, CDR1 SGHAT and CDR2 FQNNGV. The ends were cut back, 5 bases at V and 2 bases at J, with 10 bases in the middle. CDR3 in amino acids: CASSLGSPYEQYF. The CDR3 region has the DNA TGTGCCAGCAGCCTTGGCAGTCCCTACGAGCAGTACTTC.

In this sample, this clonotype turned up many times. V is TRBV29-1 and J is TRBJ2-1, with TRBD2 matching 7 bases. The CDR3 has 16 residues. The germline CDR1 and CDR2 sequences are SQVTM and ANQGSEA. V was pared by 3 bases and J by 0 bases, with 8 bases of the junction left unmatched. The CDR3, as DNA: TGCAGCGTTGAGACTAGCCAATGGGGCTCCTACAATGAGCAGTTCTTC. Its protein product is CSVETSQWGSYNEQFF.

V gene TRBV6-5 combines with J gene TRBJ1-6; no reliable D call. The CDR3 is made up of 14 amino acids. Trimming stripped 4 bases from V and 9 bases from J, with 13 bases between. The germline gives CDR1 MNHEY, CDR2 SVGAGI. This CDR3 is CASSLGRKGSPLHF. CDR3 nucleotides: TGTGCCAGCAGTTTGGGCCGGAAGGGTTCACCCCTCCACTTT.

A word on this clonotype: A much larger clonotype is one base distant, so this may be a read error. This chain connects TRBV6-6 to TRBJ2-7; D may be TRBD1 (5 bases). CDR3 length: 13 residues. Germline-derived CDR1 and CDR2 are MNHNY and SVGAGI (reference sequence). The CDR3 here is CVSSLQATYEQYF. CDR3 nucleotide sequence: TGTGTCAGCAGTCTACAGGCTACCTACGAGCAGTACTTC.

The V gene is TRBV6-6, the J gene TRBJ1-1; TRBD1 might be the D (5 bases). Germline lookup yields CDR1 MNHNY and CDR2 SVGAGI (reference sequence). V was cut by 7 bases and J by 1 base, with 13 bases left in between. The CDR3 length is 14 residues. CDR3 bases: TGTGCCAGCACTAGCCGGACATCGAACACTGAAGCTTTCTTT. Translated, it gives CASTSRTSNTEAFF.

This clonotype has ten or more counts. The rearrangement uses TRBV11-3 and TRBJ2-7, with 12 positions matching TRBD2. The germline CDR1 and CDR2 sequences are SGHNT and YENEEA. Germline trimming cut 5 bases from V and 5 bases from J; bases unmatched to any gene: 7. The CDR3 covers 15 residues. The CDR3 loop is CASSQGLAGSHEQYF. Written as DNA, the CDR3 is TGTGCCAGCAGCCAGGGACTAGCGGGTTCTCACGAGCAGTACTTC.

This clonotype has more than one count but fewer than ten. The chain uses TRBV29-1 and TRBJ2-1; D remains ambiguous. The CDR3 is 12 amino acids. Germline CDR1 and CDR2: SQVTM and ANQGSEA. CDR3 DNA: TGCACCGTAGCCAGCTCCTACAATGAGCAGTTCTTC. Its protein product is CTVASSYNEQFF.

In regard to this clonotype: Germline is not matched at one junction end, which may reflect a read error. The rearrangement joins TRBV7-9 to TRBJ2-7; 14 positions agree with TRBD2. Germline CDR1 SEHNR, CDR2 FQNEAQ (reference sequence). The CDR3 runs 14 residues. The CDR3 sequence: CASSLGGLAGVSHF. Written as DNA, the CDR3 is TGTGCCAGCAGCTTAGGGGGACTAGCGGGAGTATCGCACTTC. The entire variable domain, with the rest obtained from reference TRBV7-9 and TRBJ2-7, is as follows: DTGVSQNPRHKITKRGQNVTFRCDPISEHNRLYWYRQTLGQGPEFLTYFQNEAQLEKSRLLSDRFSAERPKGSFSTLEIQRTEQGDSAMYLCASSLGGLAGVSHFGPGTRLTVT.

This clonotype was observed many times. The chain carries TRBV29-1 and TRBJ2-3; TRBD1 agrees at 12 bases. V shed 5 bases and J 5 bases; nucleotides not matched to a gene: 23. The germline gives CDR1 SQVTM, CDR2 ANQGSEA. CDR3 length equals 20 residues. DNA of the CDR3: TGCAGCGTTAGTTTTAGGGGGGACAGGGGGCGCGTGGTACCCCAAGATACGCAGTATTTT. Residues: CSVSFRGDRGRVVPQDTQYF.

Regarding this clonotype: At one boundary the junction diverges from the germline segment, which might be a read error. The chain uses TRBV4-1 and TRBJ2-7; 10 positions agree with TRBD1. Germline-derived CDR1 and CDR2 are MGHRA and YSYEKL. The CDR3 is 16 amino acids. The CDR3 region is CASIQARDRGTYEQHF. The DNA for the CDR3 is TGCGCCAGCATCCAAGCTAGGGACAGGGGAACCTACGAGCAGCACTTC.

CDR3 in amino acids: CVSTTRPGSPLHF. CDR3 in DNA: TGTGTCAGTACCACCCGCCCCGGCTCACCCCTCCACTTT. V usage is TRBV7-9 and J usage is TRBJ1-6; D is unresolved. Germline lookup yields CDR1 SEHNR and CDR2 FQNEAQ (reference sequence). The CDR3 loop spans 13 amino acids.

This clonotype was observed a single time. One end of the junction is discordant with germline, which a read error may explain. The CDR3 sequence: CASNLAGYYNEQFF. In DNA form, the CDR3 reads TGTGCCAGCAACTTAGCCGGCTACTACAATGAGCAGTTCTTC. J is TRBJ2-1 and V is TRBV11-3; unclear D gene. Germline lookup yields CDR1 SGHNT and CDR2 YENEEA. The CDR3 sequence is 14 residues long.